This paragraph reports one T cell receptor beta chain. How the authors handled the data: Reference gene primer amplification gave nucleated cell count estimates. Using immunoSEQ multiplex PCR, the repertoire was profiled, and TCRdb retains in-frame clones only, with some absent. V and J calls and clone size are those listed in that table; D and trimming were worked out from the DNA. The repertoire holds about 220,000 clones, 70% to 85% seen once, with about 15% in the top ten. This CDR3 contains 15 residues. Trimming cost V 4 bases and J 7 bases; bases outside gene matches: 14. Germline V gives CDR1 SGDLS, CDR2 YYNGEE. This entry comes from a study of blood T cell repertoires in COVID-19. As for the study in general: Sources were T cells, B-cell-depleted T cells, or PBMCs; the material itself was cDNA or gDNA.

Participant-reported clinical history was the basis for cohort assignment. Symptom resolution, clearance, or two negative PCRs marked donors in Cohort 3 as recovered. The receptor was isolated from a man in his forties or fifties who had recovered from COVID-19. The chain uses TRBV9 and TRBJ2-7; 7 positions agree with TRBD1. Sequencing was done on a sample of PBMCs or T cells enriched from blood (not recorded which). The CDR3 DNA follows: TGTGCCAGCAGCTTGGAACAGGGGTCCCTTAGTGAGCAGTACTTC. Amino acid sequence: CASSLEQGSLSEQYF. Drawing the rest from reference TRBV9 and TRBJ2-7, the complete variable domain is DSGVTQTPKHLITATGQRVTLRCSPRSGDLSVYWYQQSLDQGLQFLIQYYNGEERAKGNILERFSAQQFPDLHSELNLSSLELGDSALYFCASSLEQGSLSEQYFGPGTRLTVT.